This T cell receptor (beta chain) appears in the sequencing data of a study of blood T cell repertoires in COVID-19. Some clones are missing from TCRdb's copy, which holds only in-frame ones; the method was immunoSEQ multiplex PCR. Of 380,000 or so clones listed, roughly 90% were seen once; the top ten hold 0.95% to 1%. Trimming removed 0 bases at V and 8 bases at J, with 10 bases between. Germline CDR1 KGHSH, CDR2 LQKENI. CDR3 length: 14 residues. The rearrangement links TRBV18 to TRBJ1-4; D unclear. The source is a woman under 40 with acute COVID-19. The specimen was PBMCs or T cells enriched from blood (not recorded which). The CDR3 spells CASSPPVIPEKLFF. The DNA of the CDR3 is TGTGCCAGCTCACCACCCGTAATTCCCGAAAAACTGTTTTTT. Full variable domain (remainder filled in from reference TRBV18 and TRBJ1-4): NAGVMQNPRHLVRRRGQEARLRCSPMKGHSHVYWYRQLPEEGLKFMVYLQKENIIDESGMPKERFSAEFPKEGPSILRIQQVVRGDSAAYFCASSPPVIPEKLFFGSGTQLSVL.